This TCR beta chain was recovered during a study of CXCR3-negative and CXCR3-positive naive CD8 T cells. Germline loops: CDR1 GTSNPN, CDR2 SVGIG (reference sequence). The CDR3 spans 13 residues. Preparation of TRB cDNA libraries relied on 5' RACE carrying UMI labels. TCRdb reworked the 5' RACE reads into one entry per CDR3 protein, no DNA. In all, the sample yields around 40,000 distinct CDR3 sequences. The V call is TRBV30, the J call TRBJ2-7; no DNA is available, so the TRBD1 call from TCRdb remains unchecked. This TCR was recovered from a human donor in good health. Some clones in this sample may be carry-over from other donors' samples. Sequenced: memory CD8+ T cells from blood. The CDR3 region is CAWSVAGHYEQYF. The full variable domain, its missing parts supplied by reference TRBV30 and TRBJ2-7, is SQTIHQWPATLVQPVGSPLSLECTVEGTSNPNLYWYRQAAGRGLQLLFYSVGIGQISSEVPQNLSASRPQDRQFILSSKKLLLSDSGFYLCAWSVAGHYEQYFGPGTRLTVT.